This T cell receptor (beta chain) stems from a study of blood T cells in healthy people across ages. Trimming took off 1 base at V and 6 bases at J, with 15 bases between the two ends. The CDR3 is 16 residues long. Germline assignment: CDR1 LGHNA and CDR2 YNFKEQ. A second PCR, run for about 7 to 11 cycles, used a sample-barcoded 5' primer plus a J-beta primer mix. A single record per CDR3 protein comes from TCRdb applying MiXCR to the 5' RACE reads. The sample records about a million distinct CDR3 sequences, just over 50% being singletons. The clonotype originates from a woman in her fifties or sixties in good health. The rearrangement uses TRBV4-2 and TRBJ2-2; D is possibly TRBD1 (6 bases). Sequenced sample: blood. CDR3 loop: CASSQADRSPAGELFF. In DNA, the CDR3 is TGTGCCAGCAGCCAAGCGGACAGATCCCCCGCCGGGGAGCTGTTTTTT.